The text below deals with one T cell receptor (beta chain). The source material, RNA transcripts, was used to amplify TCR beta CDR3 regions. In the first-round RT-PCR of the TCR CDR3, the HTBI primer set was used. TCRdb reprocessed the multiplex PCR reads with MiXCR, giving one entry per CDR3 protein. The sample contains about 420,000 distinct CDR3 sequences, 15% to 19% of which appear only once. Germline V lookup: CDR1 DFQATT, CDR2 SNEGSKA (reference sequence). The ends were cut back, 7 bases at V and 1 base at J, with 13 bases in the middle. The CDR3 has 13 residues. This sample stems from a study of T cells in Graves' hyperthyroidism and ophthalmopathy.

The material sequenced was blood. The V call is TRBV20-1, the J call TRBJ1-1; D perhaps matches TRBD1 (6 bases). The TCR was taken from a woman aged 18 to 35 with Graves' hyperthyroidism. The CDR3 protein is CSVSTGSNTEAFF. The CDR3 nucleotides read TGCAGTGTATCCACAGGGTCGAACACTGAAGCTTTCTTT.